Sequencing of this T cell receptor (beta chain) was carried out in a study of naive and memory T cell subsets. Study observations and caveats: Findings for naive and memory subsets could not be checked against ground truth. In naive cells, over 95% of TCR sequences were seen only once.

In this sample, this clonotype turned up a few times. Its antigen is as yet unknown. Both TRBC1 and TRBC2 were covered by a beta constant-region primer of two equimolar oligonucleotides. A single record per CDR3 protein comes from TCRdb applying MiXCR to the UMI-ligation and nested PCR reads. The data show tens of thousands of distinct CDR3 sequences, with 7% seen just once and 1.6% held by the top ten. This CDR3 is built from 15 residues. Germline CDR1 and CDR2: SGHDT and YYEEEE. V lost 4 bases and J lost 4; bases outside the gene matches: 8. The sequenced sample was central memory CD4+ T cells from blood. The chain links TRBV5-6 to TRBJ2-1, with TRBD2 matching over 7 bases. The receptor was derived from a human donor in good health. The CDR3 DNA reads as TGTGCCAGCAGCGACCTAGCGGAGGTTTACAATGAGCAGTTCTTC. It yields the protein CASSDLAEVYNEQFF.